This T cell receptor (beta chain) was identified in a study of blood T cell repertoires in COVID-19. About the research overall: PBMCs, B-cell-depleted T cells, or T cells provided the cDNA or gDNA that made up the material.

The germline V gene has CDR1 SGHTS and CDR2 YDEGEE. Deletions cut 0 bases from V and 4 bases from J, with 9 bases between. The CDR3 length is 14 residues. The method was immunoSEQ multiplex PCR; TCRdb's version includes in-frame clones alone and lacks a portion of them. This table holds roughly 200,000 clones, more than 80% found once. The rearrangement uses TRBV5-8 and TRBJ2-3; possibly TRBD2 for D (5 bases). The origin of this receptor is a man aged 35 to 55 who had recovered from COVID-19. What was sequenced was PBMCs or T cells enriched from blood (not recorded which). CDR3 coding DNA: TGTGCCAGCAGCTTGGGAGGGTCCGCAGATACGCAGTATTTT. This translates into CASSLGGSADTQYF.